This T cell receptor beta chain originates from a study of beta chain features in type 1 diabetes. Study-level points and caveats: Shorter TCRB CDR3s, moderately but significantly so, were found in Type 1 diabetes patients in all four CD4+ subsets.

A few counts support this clone. What it recognizes is unknown. Expressed TCRB transcripts got sequenced, as all isolated RNA was reverse transcribed. The assay was immunoSEQ multiplex PCR, and TCRdb's table has in-frame clones only and misses some. This table has approximately 250,000 clones, 16% appearing once. This CDR3 contains 14 residues. CDR1 and CDR2 from the germline V gene are ENHRY and SYGVKD. The J segment lost 8 bases and the V segment lost 5 bases, leaving 8 bases of the junction unmatched. The source is a man aged 30-40 years with type 1 diabetes. The V call is TRBV10-3, the J call TRBJ2-3; 9 bases are shared with TRBD1. Sequences were obtained from naive CD4+ T cells from blood. CDR3 in DNA: TGTGCCATCAGTTCACAGGGGGCGCGGGGTACGCAGTATTTT. Translating it yields CAISSQGARGTQYF.